This TCR beta chain was obtained from a study of cytotoxic CD8 clonotypes in ibrutinib-treated CLL. Trimming removed 1 base at V and 0 bases at J, with 10 bases between. The germline V gene encodes CDR1 MNHNS and CDR2 SASEGT. The CDR3 covers 15 residues. Points from the study as a whole: Stable or contracted on treatment, public clonotypes were also uncommon. The clonality went up when patients responded to ibrutinib and dropped back toward baseline at progression.

With respect to this clone: Its antigen remains unidentified.

Assay used: immunoSEQ multiplex PCR; TCRdb lists only in-frame clones, some missing. The profile shows fewer than 300,000 clones, about 72% of them singletons. The source of this sequence is a human donor with chronic lymphocytic leukemia. Sequenced material: PBMCs, taken at disease progression, from a patient treated with ibrutinib. This chain joins TRBV6-1 and TRBJ2-7; perhaps TRBD2 as D (5 bases). CDR3 sequence (DNA): TGTGCCAGCAGTGAAGGAGGCGGGCGCTCCTACGAGCAGTACTTC. Residues: CASSEGGGRSYEQYF.